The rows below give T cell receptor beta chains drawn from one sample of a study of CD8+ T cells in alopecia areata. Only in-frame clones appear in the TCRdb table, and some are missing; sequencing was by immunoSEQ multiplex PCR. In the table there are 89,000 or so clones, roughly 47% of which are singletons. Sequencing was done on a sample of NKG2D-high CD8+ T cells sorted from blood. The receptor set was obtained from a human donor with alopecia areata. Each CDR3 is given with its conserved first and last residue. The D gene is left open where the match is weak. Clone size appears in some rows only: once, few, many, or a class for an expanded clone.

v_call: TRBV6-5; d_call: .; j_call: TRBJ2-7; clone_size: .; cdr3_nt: TGTGCCAGCAGTTACAAAGGATCCTACGAGCAGTACTTC; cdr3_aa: CASSYKGSYEQYF
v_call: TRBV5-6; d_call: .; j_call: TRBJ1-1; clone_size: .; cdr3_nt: TGTGCCAGCAGCTTGACTCTTGCTGAAGCTTTCTTT; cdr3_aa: CASSLTLAEAFF
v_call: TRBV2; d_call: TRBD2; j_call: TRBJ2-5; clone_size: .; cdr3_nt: TGTGCCAGCAGAACTAGCGGGAGATGGGAGACCCAGTACTTC; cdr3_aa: CASRTSGRWETQYF
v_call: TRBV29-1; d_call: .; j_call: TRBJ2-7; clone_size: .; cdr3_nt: TGCAGCGTTGAAGGACGGGGGGCTCCCTTCTACGAGCAGTACTTC; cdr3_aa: CSVEGRGAPFYEQYF
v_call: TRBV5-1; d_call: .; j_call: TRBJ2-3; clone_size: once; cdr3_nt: TGCGCCAGCAGGATGGACCCTCCTCCAGATACGCAGTATTTT; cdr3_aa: CASRMDPPPDTQYF
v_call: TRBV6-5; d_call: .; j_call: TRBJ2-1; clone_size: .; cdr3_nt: TGTGCCAGCAGAAATCTAGTGGATGAGCAGTTCTTC; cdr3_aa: CASRNLVDEQFF
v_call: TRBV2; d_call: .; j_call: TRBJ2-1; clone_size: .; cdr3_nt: TGTGCCAGCATCGGACAGTTCTCGTTCAATGAGCAGTTCTTC; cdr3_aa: CASIGQFSFNEQFF
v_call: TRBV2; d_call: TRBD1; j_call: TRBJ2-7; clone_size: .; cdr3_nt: TGTGCCAGCATCCGGGACAGCTACGAGCAGTACTTC; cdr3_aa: CASIRDSYEQYF
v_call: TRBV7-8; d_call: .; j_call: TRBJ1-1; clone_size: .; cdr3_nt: TGTGCCAGCAGCTTAGTGGACTTTGAAGCTTTCTTT; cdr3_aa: CASSLVDFEAFF
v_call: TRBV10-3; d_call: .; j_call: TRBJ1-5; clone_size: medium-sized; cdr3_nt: TGTGCCATCAGCCAGCCCCAGCATTTT; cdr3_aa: CAISQPQHF
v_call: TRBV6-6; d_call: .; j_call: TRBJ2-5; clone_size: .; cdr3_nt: TGTGCCAGCAGTTACCAGCGGAGTAAAGAGACCCAGTACTTC; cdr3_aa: CASSYQRSKETQYF
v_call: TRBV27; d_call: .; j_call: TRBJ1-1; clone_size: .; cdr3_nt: TGTGCCAGCAGTCTCGGGACAATGAACACTGAAGCTTTCTTT; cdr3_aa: CASSLGTMNTEAFF
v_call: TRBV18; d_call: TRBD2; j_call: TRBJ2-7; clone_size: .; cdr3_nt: TGTGCCAGCTCAACTACCGGGACTAGCGCCTACGAGCAGTACTTC; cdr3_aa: CASSTTGTSAYEQYF
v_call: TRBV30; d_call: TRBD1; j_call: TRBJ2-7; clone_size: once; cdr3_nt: TGTGCCTGGAGTGTGATTCAGGGGGCTGGCGAGCAGTACTTC; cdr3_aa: CAWSVIQGAGEQYF
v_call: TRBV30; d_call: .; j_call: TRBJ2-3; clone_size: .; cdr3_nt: TGTGCCTGGAGTCCAGGCAGGGGTGGGGCAGATACGCAGTATTTT; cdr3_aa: CAWSPGRGGADTQYF
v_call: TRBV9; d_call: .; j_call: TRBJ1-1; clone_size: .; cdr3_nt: TGTGCCAGTTCCCCGGGAGGGAACACTGAAGCTTTCTTT; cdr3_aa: CASSPGGNTEAFF
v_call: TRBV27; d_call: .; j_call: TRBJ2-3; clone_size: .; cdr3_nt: TGTGCCAGCAGTTTATATTGGACAGTAGAGGGGGATACGCAGTATTTT; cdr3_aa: CASSLYWTVEGDTQYF
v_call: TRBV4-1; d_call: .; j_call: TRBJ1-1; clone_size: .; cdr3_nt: TGCGCCAGCAGCCAAGATCCGGGAGCGAGACCAGAAGCTTTCTTT; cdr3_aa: CASSQDPGARPEAFF
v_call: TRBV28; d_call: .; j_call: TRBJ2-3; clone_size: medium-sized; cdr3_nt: TGTGCCAGCAGCGCAAGGACGGGGAAGTTAGTTACGCAGTATTTT; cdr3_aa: CASSARTGKLVTQYF
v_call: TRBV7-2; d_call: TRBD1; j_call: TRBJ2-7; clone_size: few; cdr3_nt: TGTGCCAGCAGCGCGACAGGGGAACGCGAGCAGTACTTC; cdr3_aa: CASSATGEREQYF
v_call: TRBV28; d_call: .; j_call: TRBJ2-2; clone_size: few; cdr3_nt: TGTGCCAGCAGTCCCAACAGGGATAGCGCCGGGGAGCTGTTTTTT; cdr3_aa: CASSPNRDSAGELFF
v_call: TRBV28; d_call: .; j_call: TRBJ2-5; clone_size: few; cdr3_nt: TGTGCCAGCTCCTTTATGGGGTTACAGGAGACCCAGTACTTC; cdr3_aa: CASSFMGLQETQYF
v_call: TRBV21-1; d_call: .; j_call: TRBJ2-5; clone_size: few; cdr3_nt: TGTGCCAGCAGCAAAGGAGACAGGGCCAAGACCCAGTACTTC; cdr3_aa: CASSKGDRAKTQYF
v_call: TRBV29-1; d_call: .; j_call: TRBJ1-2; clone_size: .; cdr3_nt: TGCAGCGACGGGGCAATTTATGGCTACACCTTC; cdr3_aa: CSDGAIYGYTF
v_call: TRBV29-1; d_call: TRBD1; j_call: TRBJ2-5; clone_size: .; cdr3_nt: TGCAGCGCCTCCGGGACAGAAGAGACCCAGTACTTC; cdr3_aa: CSASGTEETQYF
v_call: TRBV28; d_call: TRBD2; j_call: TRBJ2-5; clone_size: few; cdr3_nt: TGTGCCAGCAGCCCATCCCGGGAGGGAGAGACCCAGTACTTC; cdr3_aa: CASSPSREGETQYF
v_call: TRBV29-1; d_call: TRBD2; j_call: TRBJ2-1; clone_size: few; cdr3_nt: TGCAGCGCAATAGCGGGGGCTGGGAATGAGCAGTTCTTC; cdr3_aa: CSAIAGAGNEQFF
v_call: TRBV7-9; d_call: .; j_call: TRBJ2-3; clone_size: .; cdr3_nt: TGTGCCAGCAGCTTAGGCACAGATACGCAGTATTTT; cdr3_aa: CASSLGTDTQYF
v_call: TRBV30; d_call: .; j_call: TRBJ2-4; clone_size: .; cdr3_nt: TGTGCCTGGAGGAGGGTGGGGAAAAACATTCAGTACTTC; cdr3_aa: CAWRRVGKNIQYF
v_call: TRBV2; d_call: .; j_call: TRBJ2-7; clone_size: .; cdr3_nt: TGTGCCAGCAGTGACAACTCCAATCTCGAGCAGTACTTC; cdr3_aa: CASSDNSNLEQYF
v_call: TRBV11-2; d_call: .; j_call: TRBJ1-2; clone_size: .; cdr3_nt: TGTGCCAGCAGCTTAGTAGGCTATGATGGCTACACCTTC; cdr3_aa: CASSLVGYDGYTF
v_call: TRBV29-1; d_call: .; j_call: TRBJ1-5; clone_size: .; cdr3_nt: TGCAGCGTTGATTATGGGGTGCGGCCCCAGCATTTT; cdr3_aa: CSVDYGVRPQHF
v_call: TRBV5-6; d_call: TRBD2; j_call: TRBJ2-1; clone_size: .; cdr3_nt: TGTGCCAGCAGGATACTAGCGGGAGTAGAGGATGAGCAGTTCTTC; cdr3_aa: CASRILAGVEDEQFF
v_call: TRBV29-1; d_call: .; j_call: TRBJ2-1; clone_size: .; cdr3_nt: TGCAGCACCGAACACTCCCCCTCCAATGAGCAGTTCTTC; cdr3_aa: CSTEHSPSNEQFF
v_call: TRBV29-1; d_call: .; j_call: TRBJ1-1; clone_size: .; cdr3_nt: TGCAGCGTAACAGAAGGGGGAACTGAAGCTTTCTTT; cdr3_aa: CSVTEGGTEAFF
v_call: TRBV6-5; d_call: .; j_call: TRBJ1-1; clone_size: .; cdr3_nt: TGTGCCAGCAGTCAAGGTGCCGGGACTGAAGCTTTCTTT; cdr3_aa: CASSQGAGTEAFF
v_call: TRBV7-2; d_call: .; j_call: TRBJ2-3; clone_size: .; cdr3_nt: TGTGCCAGCAGCTTAGCAGCAGATACGCAGTATTTT; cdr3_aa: CASSLAADTQYF
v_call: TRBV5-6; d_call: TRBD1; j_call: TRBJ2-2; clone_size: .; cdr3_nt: TGTGCCAGCGCACCCGACAGGGTTGGGACCGGGGAGCTGTTCTTT; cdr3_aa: CASAPDRVGTGELFF
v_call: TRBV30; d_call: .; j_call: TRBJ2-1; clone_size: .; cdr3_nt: TGTGCCTGGAGTGCGGGAAATGAGCAGTTCTTC; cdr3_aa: CAWSAGNEQFF
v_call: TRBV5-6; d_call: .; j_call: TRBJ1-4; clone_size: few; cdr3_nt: TGTGCCAGCAGCCTCATGGGAAGCTATGAAAAACTGTTTTTT; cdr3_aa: CASSLMGSYEKLFF
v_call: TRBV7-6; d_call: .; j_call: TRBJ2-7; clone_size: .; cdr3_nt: TGTGCCAGCAGCTTAAGGTCCGGGGGCCACGAGCAGTACTTC; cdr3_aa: CASSLRSGGHEQYF
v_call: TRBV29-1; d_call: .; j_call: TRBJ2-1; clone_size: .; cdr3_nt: TGCAGCGTGCTATACAATGAGCAGTTCTTC; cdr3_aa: CSVLYNEQFF
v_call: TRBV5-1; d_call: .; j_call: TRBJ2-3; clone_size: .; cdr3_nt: TGCGCCAGCAGACCTTCTAGCAGGGATACGCAGTATTTT; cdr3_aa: CASRPSSRDTQYF
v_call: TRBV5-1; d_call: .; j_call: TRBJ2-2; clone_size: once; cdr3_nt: TGCGCCAGTACGTCTCCTTCGGGCACCGGGGAGCTGTTTTTT; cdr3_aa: CASTSPSGTGELFF